This T cell receptor beta chain was sequenced for a study of T cell responses to AZD1222 COVID-19 vaccine (dated by TCRdb to about 2021). As for the study more broadly: TCR sequencing was performed for 230 to 250 trial participants, of whom about 210 were given two doses of AZD1222 and about 25 were given two doses of MenACWY control vaccine. Trial participants were enrolled into age subgroups of 18-55, 56-69 and 70-plus years, which contained roughly 140, 27 and 60 TCR-sequenced participants, respectively. On the study overall, not on this receptor specifically: No day 14 peak-response samples were available, so repertoires were characterized only after the peak T cell response. The 56-69-year group was small, and its depth increase did not reach significance, likely because of low power. Conclusions about previously exposed vaccinees are limited because only a handful of AZD1222 recipients were SARS-CoV-2 seropositive at baseline. After two AZD1222 doses, both the breadth and the depth of spike-specific TCRs were significantly higher than at day 0 and than in MenACWY recipients. CD4 TCRs associated with the vaccine covered the entire spike protein, and the dominant responses were in regions 160-218 and 743-854. Participants were mostly white British and included more females than males, and it was suggested by the authors that clonal diversity may have been underestimated. Reportedly, close to half of the unique spike-specific TCRs recognized epitopes lying outside the regions that are mutated in the B.1.351 and B.1.1.7 variants.

Interpreted using the paper, the time point label stands for: about 28 days (+/-7) after the second vaccine dose. AZD1222 recipients with second doses at about 4 weeks or about 12 weeks were pooled, because spike-specific TCR depth and breadth did not differ between schedules. The vaccinee samples were drawn from two UK trials, COV001 and COV002, one of which was a single-blind randomized controlled phase 2/3 trial testing AZD1222 (ChAdOx1 nCoV-19) in healthy adults. For TCRbeta chain sequencing, PBMC samples were collected from trial participants at day 0 and at day 28 after the second dose. Inclusive of the bounding cysteine and phenylalanine, the CDR3 is 15 residues long. Left in the record is the CDR3 DNA by itself, 45 bases read in frame from the first base. Clipping removes 4 bases from V and 5 bases from J, with 9 as the unmatched junction base count. The germline V gene sets CDR1 to SGHRS and CDR2 to YFSETQ.

The CDR3 regions of human TCRbeta chains were analyzed by immunosequencing. On the study's bioinformatics: TCRs in the repertoires were compared against a reference library of SARS-CoV-2-specific TCRs that had been generated with the MIRA antigen-specificity platform. Breadth was defined as the fraction of unique TCRs that were SARS-CoV-2-associated. Depth was defined as the fraction of total T cells that were SARS-CoV-2-associated. Using the MIRA data, each spike-specific TCR was assigned both to the spike region to which the TCR was reactive and to a CD4 or CD8 class. Log10-transformed breadth and depth values were compared by one-way ANOVA with Sidak's multiple comparisons tests. TCRdb took this table from immuneACCESS and kept in-frame rearrangements with V and J called. Such tables lack part of the clones; where checked against another copy, unresolved V genes explain under half of the gap, and the rest is unexplained. V and J calls and clone size are those listed in that table; D and trimming were worked out from the DNA. This sample gives 150,000 to 200,000 clones in total; 90% to 95% of them show up just once. Less than 1.5% of the sample is in the top ten clones.

With respect to this clone: Its cognate antigen has yet to be identified. It has no much larger one-base neighbor in the sample; base qualities were not kept.

The sequenced sample was peripheral blood, obtained 28 days after the second AZD1222 dose. The source of this sequence is an adult who received the AZD1222 COVID-19 vaccine. This receptor chain uses TRBV5-1 and TRBJ2-5; a stretch of 9 junction bases matches TRBD2. The CDR3 reads as follows: CASSTRGLAEETQYF. Here is the DNA: TGCGCCAGCAGCACCCGGGGACTAGCAGAGGAGACCCAGTACTTC.